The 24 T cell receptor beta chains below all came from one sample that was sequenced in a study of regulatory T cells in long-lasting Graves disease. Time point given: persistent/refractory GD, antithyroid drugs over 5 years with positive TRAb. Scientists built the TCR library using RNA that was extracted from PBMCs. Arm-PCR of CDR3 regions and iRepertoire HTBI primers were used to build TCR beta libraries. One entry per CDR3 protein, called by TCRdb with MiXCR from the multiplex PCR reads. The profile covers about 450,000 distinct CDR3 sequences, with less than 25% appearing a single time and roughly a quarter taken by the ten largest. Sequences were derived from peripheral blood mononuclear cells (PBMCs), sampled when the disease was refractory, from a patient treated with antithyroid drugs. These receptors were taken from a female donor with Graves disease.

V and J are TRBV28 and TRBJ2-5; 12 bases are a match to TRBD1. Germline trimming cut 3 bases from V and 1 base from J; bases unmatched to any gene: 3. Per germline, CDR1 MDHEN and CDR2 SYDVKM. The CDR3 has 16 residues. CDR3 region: CASSLGTGGGQETQYF. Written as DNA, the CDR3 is TGTGCCAGCAGTTTGGGGACAGGGGGCGGCCAAGAGACCCAGTACTTC.

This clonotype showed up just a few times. As DNA, the CDR3 is TGTGCCAGTAGAAGCAGGGAGAGGGGCACTGAAGCTTTCTTT. Protein product: CASRSRERGTEAFF. This chain uses TRBV19 with TRBJ1-1; D possibly corresponds to TRBD1 (5 bases). The CDR3 extends over 14 amino acids. Germline-derived CDR1 and CDR2 are LNHDA and SQIVND (reference sequence). Trimming stripped 6 bases from V and 4 bases from J, with 15 bases between.

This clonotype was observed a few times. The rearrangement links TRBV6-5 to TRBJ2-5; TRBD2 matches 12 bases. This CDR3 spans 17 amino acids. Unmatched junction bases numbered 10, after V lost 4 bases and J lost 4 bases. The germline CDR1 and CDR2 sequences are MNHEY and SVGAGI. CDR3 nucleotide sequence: TGTGCCAGCAGTTTCGCTAGCGGGAGGGCCTCTGGAGAGACCCAGTACTTC. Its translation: CASSFASGRASGETQYF.

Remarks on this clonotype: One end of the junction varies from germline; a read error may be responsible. In DNA form, the CDR3 reads TGTGCCAGCAGCCAAGCTAGGACGGCGGGAGCTAACTTC. Amino acids: CASSQARTAGANF. The chain couples TRBV14 to TRBJ2-7; TRBD2 aligns across 7 bases. The length of the CDR3 is 13 residues. The germline V gene has CDR1 SGHDN and CDR2 FVKESK.

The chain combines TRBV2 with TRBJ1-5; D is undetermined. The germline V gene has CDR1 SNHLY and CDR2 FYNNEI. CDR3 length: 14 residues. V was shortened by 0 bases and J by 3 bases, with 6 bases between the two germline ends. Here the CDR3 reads CASSEATYNQPQHF. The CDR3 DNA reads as TGTGCCAGCAGTGAAGCAACCTACAATCAGCCCCAGCATTTT.

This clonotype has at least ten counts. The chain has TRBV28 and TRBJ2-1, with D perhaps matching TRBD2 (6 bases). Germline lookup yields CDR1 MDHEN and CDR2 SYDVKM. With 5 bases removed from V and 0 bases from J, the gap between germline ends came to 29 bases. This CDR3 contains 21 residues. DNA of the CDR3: TGTGCCAGCAGTGGGGTAGAATTCGGACTAATCCTGAAAGGCTCCTACAATGAGCAGTTCTTC. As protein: CASSGVEFGLILKGSYNEQFF. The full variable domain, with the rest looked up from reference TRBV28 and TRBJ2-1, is DVKVTQSSRYLVKRTGEKVFLECVQDMDHENMFWYRQDPGLGLRLIYFSYDVKMKEKGDIPEGYSVSREKKERFSLILESASTNQTSMYLCASSGVEFGLILKGSYNEQFFGPGTRLTVL.

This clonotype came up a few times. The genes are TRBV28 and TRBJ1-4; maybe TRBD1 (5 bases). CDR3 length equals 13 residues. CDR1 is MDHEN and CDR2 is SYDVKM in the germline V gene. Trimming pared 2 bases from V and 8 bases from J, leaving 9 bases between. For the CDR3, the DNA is TGTGCCAGCAGTTTACAGGGTTGGGAAAAACTGTTTTTT. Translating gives CASSLQGWEKLFF.

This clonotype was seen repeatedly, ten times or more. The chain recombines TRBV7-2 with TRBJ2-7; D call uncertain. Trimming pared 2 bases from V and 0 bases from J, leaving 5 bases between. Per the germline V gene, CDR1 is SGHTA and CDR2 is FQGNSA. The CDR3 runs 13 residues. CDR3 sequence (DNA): TGTGCCAGCAGCTTACTGGCCTCCTACGAGCAGTACTTC. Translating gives CASSLLASYEQYF.

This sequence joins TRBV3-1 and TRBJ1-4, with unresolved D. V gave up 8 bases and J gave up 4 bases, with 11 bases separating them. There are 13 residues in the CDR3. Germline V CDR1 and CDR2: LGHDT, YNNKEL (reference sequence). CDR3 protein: CASGAAFNEKLFF. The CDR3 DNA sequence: TGTGCCAGCGGCGCCGCCTTTAATGAAAAACTGTTTTTT.

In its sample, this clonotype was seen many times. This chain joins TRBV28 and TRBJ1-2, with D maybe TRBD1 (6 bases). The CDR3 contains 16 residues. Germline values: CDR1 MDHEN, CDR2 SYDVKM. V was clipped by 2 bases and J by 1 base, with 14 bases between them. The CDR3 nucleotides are TGTGCCAGCAGTTTACTGGGGGGCCCCCTTAACTATGGCTACACCTTC. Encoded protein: CASSLLGGPLNYGYTF.

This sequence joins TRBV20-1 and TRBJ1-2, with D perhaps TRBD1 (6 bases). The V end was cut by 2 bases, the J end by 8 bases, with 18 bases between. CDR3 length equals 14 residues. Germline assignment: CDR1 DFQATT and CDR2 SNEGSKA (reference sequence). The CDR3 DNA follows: TGCAGTGCTAGACTTATCTCGGGGGCTGGAGGCTACACCTTC. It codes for CSARLISGAGGYTF.

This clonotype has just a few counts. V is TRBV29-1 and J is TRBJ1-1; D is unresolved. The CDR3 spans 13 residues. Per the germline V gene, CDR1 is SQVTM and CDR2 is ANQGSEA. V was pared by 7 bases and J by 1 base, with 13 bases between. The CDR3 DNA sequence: TGCAGCGCAGCCCGGGTACAGAACACTGAAGCTTTCTTT. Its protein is CSAARVQNTEAFF.

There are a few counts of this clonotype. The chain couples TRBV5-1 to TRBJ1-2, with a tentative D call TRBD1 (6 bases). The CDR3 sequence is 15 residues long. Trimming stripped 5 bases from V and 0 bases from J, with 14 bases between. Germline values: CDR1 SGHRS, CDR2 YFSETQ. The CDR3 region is CASSWSQGTNYGYTF. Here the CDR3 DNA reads TGCGCCAGCAGTTGGTCCCAGGGGACTAACTATGGCTACACCTTC.

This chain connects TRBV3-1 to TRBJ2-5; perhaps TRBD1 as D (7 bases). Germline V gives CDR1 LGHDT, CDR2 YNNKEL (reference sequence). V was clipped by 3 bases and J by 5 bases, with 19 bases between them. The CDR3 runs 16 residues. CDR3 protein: CASSQITQGGGETQYF. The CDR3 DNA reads TGTGCCAGCAGCCAGATTACTCAGGGGGGTGGGGAGACCCAGTACTTC.

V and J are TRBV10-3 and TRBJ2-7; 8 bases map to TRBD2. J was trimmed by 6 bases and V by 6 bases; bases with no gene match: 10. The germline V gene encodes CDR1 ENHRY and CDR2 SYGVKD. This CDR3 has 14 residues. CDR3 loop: CAIRGPSGPTEQYF. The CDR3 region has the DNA TGTGCCATCAGAGGGCCTAGCGGGCCTACCGAGCAGTACTTC.

CDR3 in DNA: TGCAGTGCTAGAGAAGGGGGCGCATCGGGAAACACCATATATTTT. Protein sequence: CSAREGGASGNTIYF. The chain employs TRBV20-1 and TRBJ1-3, with TRBD1 identical over 7 bases. With V trimmed by 0 bases and J by 4 bases, 6 bases remained unmatched. The CDR3 spans 15 residues. Germline lookup yields CDR1 DFQATT and CDR2 SNEGSKA (reference sequence).

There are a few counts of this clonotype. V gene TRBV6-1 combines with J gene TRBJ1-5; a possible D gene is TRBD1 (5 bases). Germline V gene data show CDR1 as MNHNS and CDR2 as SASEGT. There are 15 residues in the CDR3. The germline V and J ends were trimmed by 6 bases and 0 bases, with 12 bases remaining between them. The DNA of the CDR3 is TGTGCCAGCAGCACAGGAGGCTATAGCAATCAGCCCCAGCATTTT. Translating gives CASSTGGYSNQPQHF.

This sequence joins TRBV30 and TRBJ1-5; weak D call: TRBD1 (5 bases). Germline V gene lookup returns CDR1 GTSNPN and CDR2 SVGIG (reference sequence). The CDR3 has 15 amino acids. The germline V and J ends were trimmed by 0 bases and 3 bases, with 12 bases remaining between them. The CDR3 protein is CAWSVLGDFNQPQHF. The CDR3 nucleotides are TGTGCCTGGAGTGTACTAGGGGATTTCAATCAGCCCCAGCATTTT.

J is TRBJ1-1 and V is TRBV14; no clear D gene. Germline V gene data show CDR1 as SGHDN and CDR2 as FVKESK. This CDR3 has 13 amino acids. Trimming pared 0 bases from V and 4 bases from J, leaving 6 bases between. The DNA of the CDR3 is TGTGCCAGCAGCCAAGAGGTGCGCACTGAAGCTTTCTTT. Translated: CASSQEVRTEAFF.

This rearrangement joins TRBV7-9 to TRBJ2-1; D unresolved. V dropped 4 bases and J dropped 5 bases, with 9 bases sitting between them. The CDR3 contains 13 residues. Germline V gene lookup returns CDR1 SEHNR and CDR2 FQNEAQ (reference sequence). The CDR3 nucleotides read TGTGCCAGCAGCTCCGTTGCTAACAATGAGCAGTTCTTC. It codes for CASSSVANNEQFF. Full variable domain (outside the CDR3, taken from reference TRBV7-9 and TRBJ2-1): DTGVSQNPRHKITKRGQNVTFRCDPISEHNRLYWYRQTLGQGPEFLTYFQNEAQLEKSRLLSDRFSAERPKGSFSTLEIQRTEQGDSAMYLCASSSVANNEQFFGPGTRLTVL.

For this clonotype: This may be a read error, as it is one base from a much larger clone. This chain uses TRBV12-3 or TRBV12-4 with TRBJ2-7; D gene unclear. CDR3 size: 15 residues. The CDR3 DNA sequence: TGTACCAGCAGCACGGGTTTTCAAAATCCCTACGAGCAGTACTTC. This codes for CTSSTGFQNPYEQYF.

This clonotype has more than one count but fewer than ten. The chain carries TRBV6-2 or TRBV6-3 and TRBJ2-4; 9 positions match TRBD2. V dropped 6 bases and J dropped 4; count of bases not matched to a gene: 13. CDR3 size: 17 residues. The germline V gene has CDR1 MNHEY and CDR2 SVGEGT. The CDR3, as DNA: TGTGCCAGCAGGGGCGGGGGGGCTCCGGAGCTGAAAAACATTCAGTACTTC. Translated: CASRGGGAPELKNIQYF.

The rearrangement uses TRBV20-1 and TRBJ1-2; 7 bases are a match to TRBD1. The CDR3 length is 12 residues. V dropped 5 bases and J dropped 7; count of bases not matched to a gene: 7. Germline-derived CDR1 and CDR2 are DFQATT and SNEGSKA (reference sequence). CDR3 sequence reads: CSAGTVGSGYTF. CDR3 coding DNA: TGCAGTGCTGGGACAGTCGGGAGTGGCTACACCTTC.

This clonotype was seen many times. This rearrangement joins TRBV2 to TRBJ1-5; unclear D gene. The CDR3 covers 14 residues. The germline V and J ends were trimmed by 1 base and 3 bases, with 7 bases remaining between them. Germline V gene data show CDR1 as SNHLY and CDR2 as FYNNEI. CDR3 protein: CASSEGMDNQPQHF. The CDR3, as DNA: TGTGCCAGCAGTGAAGGTATGGACAATCAGCCCCAGCATTTT.